This note documents a single T cell receptor beta chain sequence. Antigen: not known. The data were taken from a study of CD8+ T cells in alopecia areata. The wider study: Treated individuals took tofacitinib by mouth, 5 to 10 mg twice daily. Severity was scored as percentage of affected scalp area in treated patients.

RNA extraction and reverse transcription yielded cDNA as sequencing template. Libraries were prepared by immunoSEQ multiplex PCR; TCRdb keeps only in-frame clonotypes and omits some of them. The sample lists under 110,000 clones; roughly three fifths were seen once. Study conclusions and caveats: One nonresponder leaves baseline CD8+ expansion's link to response uncertain. Among the top 100, expanded CD8+ clones, as well as scalp clonality, were significantly decreased by tofacitinib.

Treatment reported: oral pan-JAK inhibitor, 5-10 mg twice daily. V gave up 4 bases and J gave up 7 bases; unmatched junction bases: 5. CDR3 size: 14 residues. Germline CDR1 SGHRS, CDR2 YFSETQ. This TCR came from a human donor with alopecia areata. The material sequenced was CD8+ T cells sorted from blood, taken around week 55, from a patient treated with tofacitinib. The chain employs TRBV5-1 and TRBJ2-1; 10 bases agree with TRBD2. The CDR3 region has the DNA TGCGCCAGCAGCCTTAGCGGGGGGATTAATGAGCAGTTCTTC. This translates into CASSLSGGINEQFF.